The 21 T cell receptor beta chains reported below all come from one sample, sequenced in a study of beta chain features in type 1 diabetes (dated by TCRdb to between 2017 and 2018). Overall study outcomes, separate from this receptor: A moderate but significant shortening of TCRB CDR3 length was observed in type 1 diabetes patients in all four CD4+ subsets.

Library creation used the immunoSEQ multiplex PCR assay. All of the isolated RNA was reverse transcribed with the High Capacity cDNA Reverse Transcription Kit, so expressed TCRB transcripts were sequenced. Here the immuneACCESS table is served through TCRdb, limited to in-frame sequences with V and J called. Missing clones are a known gap in these copies; in checked studies unresolved V genes cover under half, and the rest lacks a known reason. The sample table records some 150,000 clones; about 13% of these occur just once. The ten largest clonotypes hold around 1.4% of the sample. Their antigens remain unidentified. The sequenced material came from central memory CD4+ T cells from blood. The receptors shown here come from a man aged 18 to 30 with type 1 diabetes.

The chain joins TRBV7-2 to TRBJ2-1; perhaps TRBD1 as D (6 bases). Trimming removed 6 bases from V and 2 bases from J, with 14 bases in between. The germline V gene has CDR1 SGHTA and CDR2 FQGNSA. CDR3 size: 15 residues. The CDR3 bases are TGTGCCAGCAGTCAGGGGCCTAGCCCCTACAATGAGCAGTTCTTC. Encoded protein: CASSQGPSPYNEQFF.

The chain uses TRBV27 and TRBJ2-7; 8 bases line up with TRBD1. Germline V gene data show CDR1 as MNHEY and CDR2 as SMNVEV (reference sequence). V shed 4 bases, J shed 2 bases, and the junction held 4 bases outside the gene matches. This CDR3 region has 14 residues. CDR3 sequence: CASSWTGKTYEQYF. DNA for the CDR3: TGTGCCAGCAGTTGGACAGGGAAAACCTACGAGCAGTACTTC.

The chain has TRBV12-5 and TRBJ1-1; no clear D gene. V shed 4 bases and J shed 11 bases, with 17 bases lying between them. This CDR3 region has 13 residues. Germline V CDR1 and CDR2: LGHNT, FRNRAP. The CDR3 sequence is CASGSTISPRAFF. The CDR3 DNA follows: TGTGCTAGTGGTTCCACAATAAGCCCCCGGGCTTTCTTT.

The chain joins TRBV4-1 to TRBJ2-6; the D is unclear. V was trimmed by 4 bases and J by 4 bases, leaving 17 bases between them. This CDR3 contains 17 residues. Germline V lookup: CDR1 MGHRA, CDR2 YSYEKL. CDR3: CASSPAESGMGANVLTF. The CDR3, as DNA: TGCGCCAGCAGCCCCGCGGAGAGTGGGATGGGGGCCAACGTCCTGACTTTC.

The chain carries TRBV5-8 and TRBJ2-3; TRBD2 aligns across 13 bases. In germline, CDR1 is SGHTS, CDR2 YDEGEE. Trimming removed 4 bases from V and 4 bases from J; junction bases left unmatched: 6. The CDR3 extends over 16 amino acids. The CDR3 sequence: CASSTGTSGVADTQYF. The CDR3 DNA sequence: TGTGCCAGCAGCACGGGGACTAGCGGGGTGGCAGATACGCAGTATTTT.

The rearrangement joins TRBV19 to TRBJ1-2; D unclear. Germline V gene sequence: CDR1 LNHDA, CDR2 SQIVND (reference sequence). This CDR3 spans 15 amino acids. V was cut by 5 bases and J by 5 bases, with 18 bases left in between. This CDR3 is CASSPPSPEFYGYTF. The CDR3 nucleotides read TGTGCCAGTAGTCCGCCCTCGCCGGAATTTTATGGCTACACCTTC.

The chain recombines TRBV4-1 with TRBJ2-1; TRBD2 matches 8 bases. The germline V gene encodes CDR1 MGHRA and CDR2 YSYEKL. The CDR3 totals 15 residues. V lost 4 bases, J lost 6 bases, and 8 bases stayed unmatched. CDR3 sequence (DNA): TGCGCCAGCAGCCCTACCGGGACTAGGGGCAATGAGCAGTTCTTC. This gives the protein CASSPTGTRGNEQFF.

The V call is TRBV4-3, the J call TRBJ1-4; 7 bases match TRBD1. Trimming at V came to 4 bases and at J to 3 bases, leaving 5 bases not matched to a gene. CDR3 length equals 15 residues. Germline V CDR1 and CDR2: LGHNA, YSLEER. The CDR3 spells CASSRTGAPNEKLFF. CDR3 DNA sequence: TGCGCCAGCAGCCGAACAGGGGCCCCTAATGAAAAACTGTTTTTT.

This clone was counted a few times. The CDR3 sequence is CASRPAGWAIEGYTF. CDR3 coding DNA: TGTGCCAGCAGGCCCGCAGGCTGGGCGATTGAGGGCTACACCTTC. V gene TRBV28 combines with J gene TRBJ1-2; D is unclear. The CDR3 sequence is 15 residues long. The V gene lost 6 bases and the J gene lost 8 bases, with 22 bases spanning the gap. Germline CDR1 MDHEN, CDR2 SYDVKM.

A few counts support this clone. The rearrangement joins TRBV10-3 to TRBJ2-7; 8 bases fit TRBD1. The CDR3 runs 13 residues. V was clipped by 6 bases and J by 4 bases; unmatched bases: 5. In germline, CDR1 is ENHRY, CDR2 SYGVKD. CDR3 sequence: CAIRDRVMYEQYF. The CDR3 nucleotides read TGTGCCATCAGGGACAGGGTCATGTACGAGCAGTACTTC.

This clone occurred a few times. One end of the junction varies from germline; a read error may be responsible. The chain couples TRBV5-1 to TRBJ2-5, with D perhaps given as TRBD1 or TRBD2 (5 bases each). The V gene's germline CDR1 is SGHRS and CDR2 YFSETQ. The CDR3 is made up of 12 amino acids. The CDR3 DNA sequence: TGCGCCAGCAGCTCACCGGGACCCCTTTTGGACTTC. Encoded protein: CASSSPGPLLDF.

This clone turned up a few times. The rearrangement links TRBV7-2 to TRBJ1-5, with D unclear. CDR3 length: 14 residues. With 5 bases removed from V and 7 bases from J, the gap between germline ends came to 15 bases. Germline V lookup: CDR1 SGHTA, CDR2 FQGNSA. CDR3 DNA: TGTGCCAGCAGCCCCGGGAGGCCCTGGCAGCCCCAGCATTTT. Protein sequence: CASSPGRPWQPQHF.

The chain carries TRBV4-2 and TRBJ2-3; 8 bases line up with TRBD2. This CDR3 contains 16 residues. V trimming: 1 base; J trimming: 1 base; junction bases outside the gene matches: 4. Germline-derived CDR1 and CDR2 are LGHNA and YNFKEQ. The CDR3 bases are TGTGCCAGCAGCCAAGGACTAGCGACTGGCACAGATACGCAGTATTTT. The encoded protein is CASSQGLATGTDTQYF.

This clone was recorded a few times. J is TRBJ1-1 and V is TRBV30; D is ambiguous. The V end lost 3 bases, the J end lost 5 bases, and 13 bases lay between the germline ends. This CDR3 is built from 13 residues. Germline V gene lookup returns CDR1 GTSNPN and CDR2 SVGIG (reference sequence). CDR3 sequence: CAWRGGFLTEAFF. The CDR3 bases are TGTGCCTGGAGGGGAGGGTTCTTGACTGAAGCTTTCTTT.

This clone was counted between two and nine times. The chain has TRBV30 and TRBJ1-4; D perhaps matches TRBD1 (6 bases). The CDR3 contains 14 residues. Germline assignment: CDR1 GTSNPN and CDR2 SVGIG (reference sequence). V lost 2 bases to trimming and J lost 5 bases, with 12 bases between them. CDR3 region: CAWSWGATNEKLFF. The CDR3 bases are TGTGCCTGGAGTTGGGGGGCGACAAATGAAAAACTGTTTTTT.

The genes are TRBV7-8 and TRBJ2-3; no definite D call. The CDR3 loop spans 14 amino acids. The V end was cut by 1 base, the J end by 4 bases, with 9 bases between. Germline V lookup: CDR1 SGHVS, CDR2 FQNEAQ. The CDR3 region has the DNA TGTGCCAGCAGCTTAGGTCTAGTGTCAGATACGCAGTATTTT. This sequence encodes CASSLGLVSDTQYF. The variable domain in full, completed from reference TRBV7-8 and TRBJ2-3, reads GAGVSQSPRYKVAKRGQDVALRCDPISGHVSLFWYQQALGQGPEFLTYFQNEAQLDKSGLPSDRFFAERPEGSVSTLKIQRTQQEDSAVYLCASSLGLVSDTQYFGPGTRLTVL.

This clone occurred a few times. This rearrangement joins TRBV27 to TRBJ2-7; 7 nucleotides line up with TRBD1. The trim removed 6 bases at V and 0 bases at J, leaving 2 bases unmatched. The CDR3 length is 13 residues. CDR1 and CDR2 from the germline V gene are MNHEY and SMNVEV (reference sequence). In nucleotides, the CDR3 is TGTGCCAGCAGCCGGGACAGCTCCTACGAGCAGTACTTC. It codes for CASSRDSSYEQYF.

The J gene is TRBJ2-7, the V gene TRBV5-1; D may correspond to TRBD1 or TRBD2 (6 bases each). The CDR3 has 15 amino acids. V dropped 4 bases and J dropped 0 bases, with 14 bases sitting between them. The germline V gene has CDR1 SGHRS and CDR2 YFSETQ. The CDR3 nucleotides read TGCGCCAGCAGCCAGGGGAGGATTAGCTCCTACGAGCAGTACTTC. It translates to CASSQGRISSYEQYF.

Ten or more counts support this clone. The rearrangement uses TRBV13 and TRBJ2-2; D not certain. The CDR3 spans 12 residues. Trimming removed 1 base from V and 6 bases from J, with 3 bases in between. Looked up from germline, CDR1 is PRHDT and CDR2 is FYEKMQ (reference sequence). The CDR3 sequence: CASSLVAGELFF. CDR3 nucleotide sequence: TGTGCCAGCAGCTTAGTCGCCGGGGAGCTGTTTTTT.

The table lists this clone with many counts. The chain employs TRBV29-1 and TRBJ1-1, with D uncertain. The CDR3 length is 11 residues. Germline-derived CDR1 and CDR2 are SQVTM and ANQGSEA. Trimming left V 4 bases short and J 3 bases short, with 6 bases between. The CDR3 loop is CSVAEDTEAFF. CDR3 DNA: TGCAGCGTTGCAGAGGACACTGAAGCTTTCTTT.

The CDR3 loop is CASSQEDRENTEAFF. CDR3 coding DNA: TGCGCCAGCAGCCAAGAAGACAGAGAGAACACTGAAGCTTTCTTT. The gene calls are TRBV4-1 and TRBJ1-1, with D tentatively TRBD1 (5 bases). V gave up 0 bases and J gave up 1 base, with 9 bases separating them. The CDR3 runs 15 residues. CDR1 and CDR2 (germline): MGHRA, YSYEKL.